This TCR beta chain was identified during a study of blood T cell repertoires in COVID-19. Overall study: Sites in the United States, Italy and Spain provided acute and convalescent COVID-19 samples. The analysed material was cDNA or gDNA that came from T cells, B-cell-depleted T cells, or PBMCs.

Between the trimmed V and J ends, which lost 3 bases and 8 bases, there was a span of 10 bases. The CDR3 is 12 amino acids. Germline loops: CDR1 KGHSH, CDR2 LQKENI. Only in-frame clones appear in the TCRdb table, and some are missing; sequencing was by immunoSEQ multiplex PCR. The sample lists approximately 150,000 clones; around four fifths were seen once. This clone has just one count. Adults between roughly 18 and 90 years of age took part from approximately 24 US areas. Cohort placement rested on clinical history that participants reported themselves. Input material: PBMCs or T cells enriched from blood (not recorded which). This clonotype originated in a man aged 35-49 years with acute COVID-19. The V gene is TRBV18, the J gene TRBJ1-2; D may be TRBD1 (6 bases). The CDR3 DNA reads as TGTGCCAGCTCACCGGGCAGGGGCGGCTACACCTTC. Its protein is CASSPGRGGYTF.